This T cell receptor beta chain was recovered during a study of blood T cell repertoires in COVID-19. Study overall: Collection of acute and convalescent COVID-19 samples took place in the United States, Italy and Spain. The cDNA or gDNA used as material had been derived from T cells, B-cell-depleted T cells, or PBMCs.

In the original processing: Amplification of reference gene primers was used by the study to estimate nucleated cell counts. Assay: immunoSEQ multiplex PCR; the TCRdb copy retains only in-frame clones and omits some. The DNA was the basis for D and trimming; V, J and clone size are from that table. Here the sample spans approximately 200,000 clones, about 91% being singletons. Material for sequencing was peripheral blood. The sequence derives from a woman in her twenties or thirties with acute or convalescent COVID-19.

CDR3 nucleotide sequence: TGTGCCAGCAGCGTAGCCTCCAACACCGGGGAGCTGTTTTTT. Amino acid sequence: CASSVASNTGELFF. The V and J genes are TRBV9 and TRBJ2-2; D gene uncertain. The CDR3 extends over 14 amino acids. Trimming removed 0 bases from V and 2 bases from J, with 5 bases in between. Germline CDR1 is SGDLS and CDR2 is YYNGEE.